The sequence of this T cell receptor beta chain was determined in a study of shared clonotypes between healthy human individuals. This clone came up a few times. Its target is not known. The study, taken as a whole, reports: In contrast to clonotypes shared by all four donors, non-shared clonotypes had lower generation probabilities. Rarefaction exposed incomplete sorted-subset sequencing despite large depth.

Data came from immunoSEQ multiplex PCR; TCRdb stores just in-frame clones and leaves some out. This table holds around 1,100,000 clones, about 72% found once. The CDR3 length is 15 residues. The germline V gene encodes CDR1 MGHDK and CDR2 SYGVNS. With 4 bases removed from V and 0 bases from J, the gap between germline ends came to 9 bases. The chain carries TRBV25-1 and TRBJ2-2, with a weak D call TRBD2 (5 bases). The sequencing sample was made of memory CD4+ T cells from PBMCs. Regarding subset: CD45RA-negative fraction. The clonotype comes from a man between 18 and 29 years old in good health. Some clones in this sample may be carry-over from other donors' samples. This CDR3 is CASSGRSANTGELFF. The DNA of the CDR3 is TGTGCCAGCAGTGGGAGGTCAGCGAACACCGGGGAGCTGTTTTTT.